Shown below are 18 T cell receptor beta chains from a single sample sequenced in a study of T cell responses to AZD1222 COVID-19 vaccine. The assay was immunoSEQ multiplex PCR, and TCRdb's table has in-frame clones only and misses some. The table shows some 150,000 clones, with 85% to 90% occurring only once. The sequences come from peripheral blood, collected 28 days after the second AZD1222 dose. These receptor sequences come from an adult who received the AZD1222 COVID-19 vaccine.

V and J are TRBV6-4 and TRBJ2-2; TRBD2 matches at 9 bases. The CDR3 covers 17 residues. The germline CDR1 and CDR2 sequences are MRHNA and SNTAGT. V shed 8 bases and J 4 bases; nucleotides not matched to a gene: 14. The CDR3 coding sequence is TGTGCCAGCTCAAAAGGAGGAGCGGGAGGTTCCACCGGGGAGCTGTTTTTT. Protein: CASSKGGAGGSTGELFF.

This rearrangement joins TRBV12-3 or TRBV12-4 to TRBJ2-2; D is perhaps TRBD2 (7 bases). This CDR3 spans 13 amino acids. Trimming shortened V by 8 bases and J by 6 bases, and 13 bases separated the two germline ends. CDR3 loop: CASPRGGPGELFF. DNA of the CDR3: TGTGCCAGCCCTAGGGGGGGTCCCGGGGAGCTGTTTTTT.

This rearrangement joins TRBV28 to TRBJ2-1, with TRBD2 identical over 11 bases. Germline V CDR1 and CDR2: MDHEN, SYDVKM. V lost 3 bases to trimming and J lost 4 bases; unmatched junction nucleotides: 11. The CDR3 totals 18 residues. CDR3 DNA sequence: TGTGCCAGCAGTTTCCTAGCGGGAGGCCTCGCATATTACAATGAGCAGTTCTTC. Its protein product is CASSFLAGGLAYYNEQFF.

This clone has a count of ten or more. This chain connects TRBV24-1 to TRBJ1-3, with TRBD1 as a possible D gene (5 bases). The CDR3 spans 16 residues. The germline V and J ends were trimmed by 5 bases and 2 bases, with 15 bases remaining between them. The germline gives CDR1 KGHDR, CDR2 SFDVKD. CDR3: CATSGPPGTAGNTIYF. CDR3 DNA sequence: TGTGCCACCAGTGGCCCCCCAGGGACGGCTGGAAACACCATATATTTT.

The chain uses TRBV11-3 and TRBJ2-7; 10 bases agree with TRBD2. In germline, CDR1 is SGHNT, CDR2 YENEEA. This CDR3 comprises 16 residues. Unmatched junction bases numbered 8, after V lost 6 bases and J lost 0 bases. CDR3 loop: CASRLTGTSDSYEQYF. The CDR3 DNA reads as TGTGCCAGCAGGCTCACCGGGACTAGCGACTCCTACGAGCAGTACTTC. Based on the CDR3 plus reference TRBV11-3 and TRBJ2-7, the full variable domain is EAGVVQSPRYKIIEKKQPVAFWCNPISGHNTLYWYLQNLGQGPELLIRYENEEAVDDSQLPKDRFSAERLKGVDSTLKIQPAELGDSAVYLCASRLTGTSDSYEQYFGPGTRLTVT.

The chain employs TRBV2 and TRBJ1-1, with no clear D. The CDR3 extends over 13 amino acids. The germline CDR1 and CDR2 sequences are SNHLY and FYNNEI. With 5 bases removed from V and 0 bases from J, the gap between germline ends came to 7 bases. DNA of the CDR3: TGTGCCAGCAGTCCTACAGTGAACACTGAAGCTTTCTTT. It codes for CASSPTVNTEAFF. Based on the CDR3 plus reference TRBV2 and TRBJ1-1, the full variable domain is EPEVTQTPSHQVTQMGQEVILRCVPISNHLYFYWYRQILGQKVEFLVSFYNNEISEKSEIFDDQFSVERPDGSNFTLKIRSTKLEDSAMYFCASSPTVNTEAFFGQGTRLTVV.

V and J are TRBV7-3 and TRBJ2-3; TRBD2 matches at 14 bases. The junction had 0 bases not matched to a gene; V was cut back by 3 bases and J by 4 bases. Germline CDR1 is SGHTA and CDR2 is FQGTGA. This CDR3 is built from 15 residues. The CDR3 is CASSLTSGRADTQYF. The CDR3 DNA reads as TGTGCCAGCAGCTTGACTAGCGGGAGGGCAGATACGCAGTATTTT.

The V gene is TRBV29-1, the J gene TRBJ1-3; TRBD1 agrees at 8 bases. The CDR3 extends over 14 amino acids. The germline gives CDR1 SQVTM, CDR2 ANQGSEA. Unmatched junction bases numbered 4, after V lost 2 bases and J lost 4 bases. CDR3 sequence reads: CSVEPGGTGNTIYF. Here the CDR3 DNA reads TGCAGCGTTGAACCAGGGGGCACGGGAAACACCATATATTTT.

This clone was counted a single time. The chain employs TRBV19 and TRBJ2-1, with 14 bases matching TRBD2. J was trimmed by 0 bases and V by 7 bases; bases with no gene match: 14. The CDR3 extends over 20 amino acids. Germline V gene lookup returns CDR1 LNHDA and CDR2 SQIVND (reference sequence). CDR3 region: CASILRGGLAGVFSYNEQFF. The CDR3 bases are TGTGCCAGTATCCTCCGGGGGGGACTAGCGGGAGTATTCTCCTACAATGAGCAGTTCTTC.

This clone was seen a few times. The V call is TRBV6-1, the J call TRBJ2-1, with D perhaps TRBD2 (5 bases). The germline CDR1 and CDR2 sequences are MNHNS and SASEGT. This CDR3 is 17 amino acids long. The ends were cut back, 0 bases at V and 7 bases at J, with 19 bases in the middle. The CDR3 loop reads CASSEASLAPNVNEQFF. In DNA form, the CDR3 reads TGTGCCAGCAGTGAAGCGTCGCTAGCACCAAATGTAAATGAGCAGTTCTTC.

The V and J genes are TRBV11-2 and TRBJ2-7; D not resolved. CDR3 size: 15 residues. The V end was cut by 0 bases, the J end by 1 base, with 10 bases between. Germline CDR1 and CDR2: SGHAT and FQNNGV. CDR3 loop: CASSLDLGPSYEQYF. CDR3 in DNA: TGTGCCAGCAGCTTAGATCTAGGACCTTCCTACGAGCAGTACTTC.

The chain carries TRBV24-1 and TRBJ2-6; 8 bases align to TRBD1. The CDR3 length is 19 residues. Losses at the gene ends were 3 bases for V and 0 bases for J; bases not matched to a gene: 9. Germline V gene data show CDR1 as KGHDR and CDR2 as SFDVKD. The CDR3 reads CATSDPGDRLSSGANVLTF. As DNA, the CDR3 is TGTGCCACCAGTGATCCCGGGGACAGGCTATCCTCTGGGGCCAACGTCCTGACTTTC.

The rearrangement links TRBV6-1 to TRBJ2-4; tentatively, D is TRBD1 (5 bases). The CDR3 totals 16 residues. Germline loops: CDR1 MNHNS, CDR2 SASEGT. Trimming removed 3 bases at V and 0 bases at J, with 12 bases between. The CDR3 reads CASSDPKGVAKNIQYF. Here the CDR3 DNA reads TGTGCCAGCAGTGACCCCAAAGGGGTAGCCAAAAACATTCAGTACTTC.

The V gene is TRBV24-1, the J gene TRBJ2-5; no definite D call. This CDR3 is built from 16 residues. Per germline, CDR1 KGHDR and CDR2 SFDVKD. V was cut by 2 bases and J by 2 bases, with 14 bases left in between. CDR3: CATSDSGRNTQETQYF. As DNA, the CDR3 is TGTGCCACCAGTGATTCGGGCAGAAACACTCAAGAGACCCAGTACTTC.

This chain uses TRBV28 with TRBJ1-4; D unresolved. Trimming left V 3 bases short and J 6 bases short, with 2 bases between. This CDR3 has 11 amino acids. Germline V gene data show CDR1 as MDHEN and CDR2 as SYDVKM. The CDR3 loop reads CASSFHEKLFF. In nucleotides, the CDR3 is TGTGCCAGCAGTTTCCATGAAAAACTGTTTTTT.

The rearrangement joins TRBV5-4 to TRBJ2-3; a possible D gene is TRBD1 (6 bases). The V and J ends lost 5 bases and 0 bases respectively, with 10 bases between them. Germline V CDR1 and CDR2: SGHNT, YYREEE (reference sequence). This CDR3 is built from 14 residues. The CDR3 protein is CASRPGQSTDTQYF. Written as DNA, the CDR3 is TGTGCCAGCAGGCCGGGACAAAGCACAGATACGCAGTATTTT.

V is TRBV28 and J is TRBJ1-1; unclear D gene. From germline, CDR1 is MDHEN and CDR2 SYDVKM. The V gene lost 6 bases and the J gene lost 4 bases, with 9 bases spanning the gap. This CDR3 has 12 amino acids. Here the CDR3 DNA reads TGTGCCAGCAGGGTAGGGAGCACTGAAGCTTTCTTT. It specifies CASRVGSTEAFF.

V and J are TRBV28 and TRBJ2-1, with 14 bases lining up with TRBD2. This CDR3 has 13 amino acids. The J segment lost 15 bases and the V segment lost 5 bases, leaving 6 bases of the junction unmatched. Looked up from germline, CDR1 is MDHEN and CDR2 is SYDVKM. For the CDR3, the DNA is TGTGCCAGCAGTCGGGGACTAGCGGGAGTCACGTTCTTC. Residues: CASSRGLAGVTFF.